This TCR beta chain derives from a study of shared clonotypes between healthy human individuals. Partitioning of CD4+ cells yielded a CD45RA+ naive subset and a CD45RA-negative memory subset. Sorted-subset replicate PCRs used 150 to 200 ng of genomic DNA. This amount corresponded to about 29,000 T cell genomes. TCRdb keeps only in-frame clones here, not all; method: immunoSEQ multiplex PCR. The table has hundreds of thousands of clones, less than 80% seen once. Germline V gives CDR1 SGHTA, CDR2 FQGNSA. CDR3 length: 16 residues. Trimming shortened V by 5 bases and J by 4 bases, and 20 bases separated the two germline ends.

V usage is TRBV7-2 and J usage is TRBJ1-1; D unresolved. This receptor was identified in a woman younger than 45 in good health. Sequenced: memory CD4+ T cells sorted from blood. The sample's subset: CD45RA-negative fraction. CDR3 nucleotide sequence: TGTGCCAGCAGCATTATAACGAATAGGGCTGGCACTGAAGCTTTCTTT. Encoded protein: CASSIITNRAGTEAFF.